This TCR beta chain was found in a study of identical twins. General observations from the study: Among out-of-frame alpha sequences shared by twins, low generation probability occurred in excess. Fewer insertions marked abundant cord blood beta clonotypes; young adult naive trended weakly, memory not at all.

Every one of the donors was a healthy Caucasian. Concerning this clonotype itself: The target antigen is unknown.

TCRdb recomputed calls from the 5' RACE reads with MiXCR, one row per CDR3 protein. In the table there are 140,000 to 150,000 distinct CDR3 sequences, around 3.4% of which are singletons. Germline assignment: CDR1 DFQATT and CDR2 SNEGSKA (reference sequence). The V gene lost 3 bases and the J gene lost 0 bases, with 11 bases spanning the gap. The CDR3 runs 15 residues. The chain has TRBV20-1 and TRBJ2-2, with D perhaps matching TRBD2 (5 bases). Sequencing input: memory T cells sorted from blood. This receptor was identified in a man between 18 and 29 years old in good health. The CDR3 DNA sequence: TGCAGTGCTAGGGTGGGTAGCGCGAACACCGGGGAGCTGTTTTTT. Its translation: CSARVGSANTGELFF.